This entry concerns a single T cell receptor beta chain. Antigen specificity is unknown. The sample belongs to a study of blood T cells in healthy people across ages. Study background: T cells yielded about one barcoded beta molecule per two cells through template switching. Whole-study results and caveats: Among T cells, TCR beta diversity per million cells dropped roughly linearly as age rose.

This CDR3 contains 15 residues. Germline V gene lookup returns CDR1 DFQATT and CDR2 SNEGSKA (reference sequence). With 4 bases clipped from V and 9 bases from J, the junction kept 14 bases outside the gene matches. Together with a sample-barcoded 5' primer, a J-beta primer mix was included in a second PCR lasting roughly 6 to 12 cycles. Individual samples furnished no less than 2.5 million CDR3-containing paired-end reads apiece. TCRdb called the 5' RACE reads again in MiXCR, with one record for every CDR3 protein. The repertoire holds over 1,500,000 distinct CDR3 sequences, with about 39% as singletons.

The sample consisted of blood. The chain employs TRBV20-1 and TRBJ2-1; 8 bases align to TRBD2. The sequence was collected from a human donor in good health. This CDR3 is CSANSVAGILGEQFF. As DNA, the CDR3 is TGCAGTGCTAACTCGGTAGCGGGGATCCTGGGTGAGCAGTTCTTC.